This TCR beta chain was observed in a study of blood T cell repertoires in COVID-19. Overall study: Italy, Spain and the United States were the sources of the convalescent and acute COVID-19 samples. PBMCs, B-cell-depleted T cells, or T cells provided the cDNA or gDNA that made up the material.

The CDR3 sequence is 15 residues long. V was clipped by 5 bases and J by 4 bases; unmatched bases: 10. Germline CDR1 reads MNHEY; CDR2 reads SMNVEV (reference sequence). In the authors' workflow: How many nucleated cells were present was estimated from reference gene primer amplification. Profiled with immunoSEQ multiplex PCR; TCRdb holds only in-frame clones, not every one. The V and J calls and the clone size are those of that table, but D and trimming were determined from the DNA. The sample yields under 150,000 clones, under 90% seen once. This clonotype was obtained from a human donor in a cohort sampled during active COVID-19. The sequenced sample was peripheral blood. The V call is TRBV27, the J call TRBJ2-7; 8 nucleotides agree with TRBD1. CDR3 in DNA: TGTGCCAGCAGTAACCCAAGACAGGGGATTTACGAGCAGTACTTC. Amino acid sequence: CASSNPRQGIYEQYF.